The rows below give T cell receptor beta chains drawn from one sample of a study of neurological immune-mediated disorders. Each CDR3 protein is one row after TCRdb ran MiXCR on the 5' RACE reads. The sample has tens of thousands of distinct CDR3 sequences; approximately 12% are singletons. Sequencing was carried out using PBMCs. These receptors came from a male donor with HTLV-1-associated myelopathy (HAM/TSP). Both conserved end residues are part of each CDR3. D genes are given only for firm matches. Only part of the rows carry a size: once, few, many, or a class if the clone is expanded.

clone size: many; D gene: TRBD1; V gene: TRBV29-1; J gene: TRBJ2-7; CDR3 protein: CSASPRDRPYEQYF; CDR3 DNA: TGCAGCGCCTCCCCTCGGGACAGACCCTACGAGCAGTACTTC
clone size: many; D gene: .; V gene: TRBV20-1; J gene: TRBJ1-4; CDR3 protein: CSASLDSVSEKLFF; CDR3 DNA: TGCAGTGCTTCCTTGGACTCGGTCAGCGAAAAACTGTTTTTT
clone size: .; D gene: TRBD1; V gene: TRBV12-5; J gene: TRBJ1-2; CDR3 protein: CASGSDRGTPYTF; CDR3 DNA: TGTGCTAGTGGATCGGACAGGGGAACCCCCTACACCTTC
clone size: .; D gene: TRBD1; V gene: TRBV27; J gene: TRBJ1-5; CDR3 protein: CASSLSGQGGNQPQHF; CDR3 DNA: TGTGCCAGCAGTTTATCGGGACAGGGAGGCAATCAGCCCCAGCATTTT
clone size: many; D gene: TRBD1; V gene: TRBV9; J gene: TRBJ1-6; CDR3 protein: CASSLTTGTSNSPLHF; CDR3 DNA: TGTGCCAGCAGCCTTACGACAGGGACTAGTAATTCACCCCTCCACTTT
clone size: many; D gene: .; V gene: TRBV20-1; J gene: TRBJ2-3; CDR3 protein: CSAVGSGGTGTDTQYF; CDR3 DNA: TGCAGTGCTGTTGGTAGCGGGGGGACAGGGACAGATACGCAGTATTTT
clone size: many; D gene: .; V gene: TRBV6-6; J gene: TRBJ1-2; CDR3 protein: CASSPGTNYGYTF; CDR3 DNA: TGTGCCAGCAGTCCGGGAACTAACTATGGCTACACCTTC
clone size: few; D gene: .; V gene: TRBV10-2; J gene: TRBJ1-2; CDR3 protein: CASTDSYGYTF; CDR3 DNA: TGCGCCAGCACTGACTCTTATGGCTACACCTTC
clone size: many; D gene: .; V gene: TRBV6-2/TRBV6-3; J gene: TRBJ2-7; CDR3 protein: CASSRRDYEQYF; CDR3 DNA: TGTGCCAGCAGTCGCCGGGACTACGAGCAGTACTTC
clone size: many; D gene: TRBD1; V gene: TRBV5-1; J gene: TRBJ1-1; CDR3 protein: CASSTGTAITEAFF; CDR3 DNA: TGCGCCAGCAGCACCGGGACAGCGATCACTGAAGCTTTCTTT
clone size: many; D gene: TRBD1; V gene: TRBV12-3/TRBV12-4; J gene: TRBJ2-7; CDR3 protein: CASSRQGAGYEQYF; CDR3 DNA: TGTGCCAGCAGCCGACAGGGGGCTGGGTACGAGCAGTACTTC
clone size: many; D gene: TRBD2; V gene: TRBV3-1; J gene: TRBJ2-5; CDR3 protein: CASSHLTSGGAGETQYF; CDR3 DNA: TGTGCCAGCAGCCATCTGACTAGCGGGGGGGCGGGGGAGACCCAGTACTTC
clone size: many; D gene: .; V gene: TRBV5-1; J gene: TRBJ2-7; CDR3 protein: CASRPGLSYEQYF; CDR3 DNA: TGCGCCAGCAGGCCAGGGCTATCCTACGAGCAGTACTTC
clone size: medium-sized; D gene: .; V gene: TRBV5-5; J gene: TRBJ1-1; CDR3 protein: CASSLVWATGTEAFF; CDR3 DNA: TGTGCCAGCAGCTTGGTCTGGGCGACAGGCACTGAAGCTTTCTTT
clone size: .; D gene: .; V gene: TRBV20-1; J gene: TRBJ1-1; CDR3 protein: CSARDMDITEAFF; CDR3 DNA: TGCAGTGCTAGAGACATGGACATCACTGAAGCTTTCTTT
clone size: many; D gene: .; V gene: TRBV6-5; J gene: TRBJ1-5; CDR3 protein: CASSYSPPKNSNQPQHF; CDR3 DNA: TGTGCCAGCAGTTACTCCCCTCCAAAGAATAGCAATCAGCCCCAGCATTTT
clone size: once; D gene: .; V gene: TRBV19; J gene: TRBJ1-4; CDR3 protein: CASSSGLREEKLFF; CDR3 DNA: TGTGCCAGTAGTTCGGGCCTCAGGGAGGAAAAACTGTTTTTT
clone size: many; D gene: TRBD1; V gene: TRBV20-1; J gene: TRBJ2-2; CDR3 protein: CSSADRVNGELFF; CDR3 DNA: TGCAGTTCTGCGGACAGGGTCAACGGGGAGCTGTTTTTT
clone size: many; D gene: TRBD1; V gene: TRBV15; J gene: TRBJ2-6; CDR3 protein: CATSRTGAGANVLTF; CDR3 DNA: TGTGCCACCAGCAGGACAGGGGCTGGGGCCAACGTCCTGACTTTC
clone size: many; D gene: .; V gene: TRBV20-1; J gene: TRBJ2-1; CDR3 protein: CSATRLTDFGGSGNEQFF; CDR3 DNA: TGCAGTGCTACCAGGCTGACAGATTTTGGGGGCTCTGGGAATGAGCAGTTCTTC
clone size: many; D gene: .; V gene: TRBV20-1; J gene: TRBJ2-5; CDR3 protein: CSASRSGMETQYF; CDR3 DNA: TGCAGTGCTAGTCGCTCAGGGATGGAGACCCAGTACTTC
clone size: many; D gene: .; V gene: TRBV20-1; J gene: TRBJ2-1; CDR3 protein: CSAREGRDPYNEQFF; CDR3 DNA: TGCAGTGCTAGAGAAGGCAGGGACCCCTACAATGAGCAGTTCTTC
clone size: many; D gene: .; V gene: TRBV7-9; J gene: TRBJ2-7; CDR3 protein: CASSLEVEQYF; CDR3 DNA: TGTGCCAGCAGCTTAGAGGTCGAGCAGTACTTC
clone size: many; D gene: .; V gene: TRBV2; J gene: TRBJ2-2; CDR3 protein: CASKPERLNTGELFF; CDR3 DNA: TGTGCCAGCAAACCGGAGCGGTTGAACACCGGGGAGCTGTTTTTT
clone size: many; D gene: .; V gene: TRBV5-1; J gene: TRBJ2-5; CDR3 protein: CASSSEYQETQYF; CDR3 DNA: TGCGCCAGCAGCTCAGAGTACCAAGAGACCCAGTACTTC
clone size: few; D gene: TRBD1; V gene: TRBV19; J gene: TRBJ1-6; CDR3 protein: CASSMGQGDNSPLHF; CDR3 DNA: TGTGCCAGTAGTATGGGACAGGGGGACAATTCACCCCTCCACTTT
clone size: medium-sized; D gene: .; V gene: TRBV6-2/TRBV6-3; J gene: TRBJ1-2; CDR3 protein: CASSYGRGPANYGYTF; CDR3 DNA: TGTGCCAGCAGTTATGGTCGGGGACCTGCTAACTATGGCTACACCTTC
clone size: few; D gene: .; V gene: TRBV5-1; J gene: TRBJ1-5; CDR3 protein: CASSLLPTNWGNQPQHF; CDR3 DNA: TGCGCCAGCAGCTTGCTTCCAACCAATTGGGGCAATCAGCCCCAGCATTTT
clone size: many; D gene: .; V gene: TRBV5-1; J gene: TRBJ2-7; CDR3 protein: CASSWQGPSYEQYF; CDR3 DNA: TGCGCCAGCAGTTGGCAGGGTCCCTCCTACGAGCAGTACTTC
clone size: many; D gene: .; V gene: TRBV6-2/TRBV6-3; J gene: TRBJ2-7; CDR3 protein: CASSYSGGGNEQYF; CDR3 DNA: TGTGCCAGCAGTTACTCCGGGGGAGGCAACGAGCAGTACTTC
clone size: many; D gene: .; V gene: TRBV5-1; J gene: TRBJ2-1; CDR3 protein: CASSRGGERYEQFF; CDR3 DNA: TGCGCCAGCAGCAGGGGGGGGGAGAGGTATGAGCAGTTCTTC
clone size: many; D gene: TRBD1; V gene: TRBV29-1; J gene: TRBJ2-1; CDR3 protein: CSVARDSHNEQFF; CDR3 DNA: TGCAGCGTTGCCAGGGACAGCCACAATGAGCAGTTCTTC
clone size: many; D gene: TRBD2; V gene: TRBV9; J gene: TRBJ2-1; CDR3 protein: CASSPPGGGYNEQFF; CDR3 DNA: TGTGCCAGCAGCCCTCCCGGCGGGGGGTACAATGAGCAGTTCTTC
clone size: many; D gene: .; V gene: TRBV9; J gene: TRBJ1-3; CDR3 protein: CASSPRGSTGNTIYF; CDR3 DNA: TGTGCCAGCAGCCCTAGGGGGTCTACTGGAAACACCATATATTTT
clone size: few; D gene: TRBD1; V gene: TRBV6-2/TRBV6-3; J gene: TRBJ2-1; CDR3 protein: CASSYPDRISYNEQFF; CDR3 DNA: TGTGCCAGCAGTTACCCGGACAGGATTTCCTACAATGAGCAGTTCTTC
clone size: many; D gene: .; V gene: TRBV2; J gene: TRBJ2-3; CDR3 protein: CASSPRVATDTQYF; CDR3 DNA: TGTGCCAGCAGTCCGCGGGTAGCCACAGATACGCAGTATTTT
clone size: many; D gene: TRBD2; V gene: TRBV28; J gene: TRBJ2-7; CDR3 protein: CASQAGLYEQYF; CDR3 DNA: TGTGCCAGCCAAGCGGGGCTGTACGAGCAGTACTTC
clone size: many; D gene: TRBD2; V gene: TRBV20-1; J gene: TRBJ2-4; CDR3 protein: CSARGGLATKNIQYF; CDR3 DNA: TGCAGTGCACGTGGGGGACTAGCTACCAAAAACATTCAGTACTTC
clone size: many; D gene: TRBD1; V gene: TRBV6-6; J gene: TRBJ2-4; CDR3 protein: CASSYSGSTGSKNIQYF; CDR3 DNA: TGTGCCAGCAGTTACTCGGGGTCGACAGGGTCCAAAAACATTCAGTACTTC
clone size: many; D gene: TRBD1; V gene: TRBV28; J gene: TRBJ2-7; CDR3 protein: CASNFRDRLFHEQYF; CDR3 DNA: TGTGCCAGCAACTTCCGGGACAGGCTATTTCACGAGCAGTACTTC
clone size: many; D gene: .; V gene: TRBV11-3; J gene: TRBJ2-3; CDR3 protein: CASSPRQSTDTQYF; CDR3 DNA: TGTGCCAGCAGCCCTCGACAGTCCACAGATACGCAGTATTTT
clone size: medium-sized; D gene: .; V gene: TRBV5-1; J gene: TRBJ1-1; CDR3 protein: CASSPLSLQGSEAFF; CDR3 DNA: TGCGCCAGCAGCCCTCTTTCTCTACAGGGTTCTGAAGCTTTCTTT
clone size: many; D gene: .; V gene: TRBV14; J gene: TRBJ2-5; CDR3 protein: CASSQENTETQYF; CDR3 DNA: TGTGCCAGCAGCCAAGAGAACACAGAGACCCAGTACTTC
clone size: .; D gene: TRBD2; V gene: TRBV20-1; J gene: TRBJ2-3; CDR3 protein: CSATRGAGTDTQYF; CDR3 DNA: TGCAGTGCTACGCGGGGGGCCGGCACAGATACGCAGTATTTT
clone size: many; D gene: .; V gene: TRBV28; J gene: TRBJ2-7; CDR3 protein: CASSGLGVASYEQYF; CDR3 DNA: TGTGCCAGCAGTGGCCTGGGTGTTGCCTCCTACGAGCAGTACTTC
clone size: .; D gene: TRBD1; V gene: TRBV18; J gene: TRBJ1-1; CDR3 protein: CASSPSTETGDTEAFF; CDR3 DNA: TGTGCCAGCTCACCATCGACCGAGACAGGGGACACTGAAGCTTTCTTT
clone size: many; D gene: TRBD2; V gene: TRBV7-2; J gene: TRBJ2-2; CDR3 protein: CASSYGLAGGPGELFF; CDR3 DNA: TGTGCCAGCAGCTACGGACTAGCGGGGGGACCCGGGGAGCTGTTTTTT
clone size: many; D gene: .; V gene: TRBV25-1; J gene: TRBJ2-7; CDR3 protein: CASSEGAPRAEQYF; CDR3 DNA: TGTGCCAGCAGTGAAGGGGCCCCAAGGGCCGAGCAGTACTTC
clone size: many; D gene: .; V gene: TRBV3-1; J gene: TRBJ2-5; CDR3 protein: CASSQETRAETQYF; CDR3 DNA: TGTGCCAGCAGCCAAGAAACCAGGGCGGAGACCCAGTACTTC
clone size: .; D gene: .; V gene: TRBV3-1; J gene: TRBJ1-5; CDR3 protein: CASSQDPLQPQHF; CDR3 DNA: TGTGCCAGCAGCCAAGATCCCCTCCAGCCCCAGCATTTT
clone size: many; D gene: .; V gene: TRBV29-1; J gene: TRBJ2-7; CDR3 protein: CSVEEVQGRSYEQYF; CDR3 DNA: TGCAGCGTTGAAGAGGTACAGGGACGCTCCTACGAGCAGTACTTC
clone size: many; D gene: .; V gene: TRBV6-2/TRBV6-3; J gene: TRBJ1-1; CDR3 protein: CAAPEDPRLLGGSEAFF; CDR3 DNA: TGTGCAGCACCAGAGGATCCGCGGCTCCTCGGCGGGTCTGAAGCTTTCTTT
clone size: many; D gene: TRBD1; V gene: TRBV14; J gene: TRBJ1-2; CDR3 protein: CASSQGPGTVYGYTF; CDR3 DNA: TGTGCCAGCAGCCAAGGGCCCGGGACAGTCTATGGCTACACCTTC